Below, 9 T cell receptor beta chains from the same sample are listed, as sequenced in a study of human T cells and chemical hapten exposure. Time point: patch test 1, 2 weeks after DPC sensitization. Sample treatment: therapeutic diphenylcyclopropenone sensitization with weekly scalp DPC. TCRdb ran MiXCR on the RACE reads and lists one entry per CDR3 protein. The sample has 370,000 or so distinct CDR3 sequences, approximately 4.4% seen once. The sample was whole blood, taken in connection with sensitization to the hapten diphenylcyclopropenone (DPC). These receptors all stem from a woman aged 45-65 years with alopecia areata. Some clones in this sample may be carry-over from other donors' samples.

This clonotype has a count of ten or more. The chain carries TRBV7-2 and TRBJ1-4; unclear D gene. V gave up 4 bases and J gave up 8 bases, with 11 bases separating them. Germline V gene sequence: CDR1 SGHTA, CDR2 FQGNSA. The CDR3 length is 13 residues. The CDR3 loop reads CASSSLIGEKLFF. As DNA, the CDR3 is TGTGCCAGCAGCTCTCTCATCGGAGAAAAACTGTTTTTT.

V and J are TRBV25-1 and TRBJ2-1; D could derive from TRBD1 or TRBD2 (5 bases each). Germline V gene sequence: CDR1 MGHDK, CDR2 SYGVNS. The CDR3 covers 15 residues. Trimming stripped 6 bases from V and 6 bases from J, with 18 bases between. The CDR3 DNA reads TGTGCCAGCAGCGGGGCCGGCGGGTATTCCAATGAGCAGTTCTTC. Translating it yields CASSGAGGYSNEQFF.

The CDR3 DNA reads TGCGCCAGCAGTCTCCCGGGACTTAAGGGCTACACCTTC. Translation: CASSLPGLKGYTF. The gene calls are TRBV10-2 and TRBJ1-2; a possible D gene is TRBD1 (5 bases). The CDR3 spans 13 residues. In germline, CDR1 is WSHSY, CDR2 SAAADI. The V and J ends lost 5 bases and 8 bases respectively, with 15 bases between them.

This rearrangement joins TRBV12-3 or TRBV12-4 to TRBJ2-7; D might be TRBD2 (5 bases). The length of the CDR3 is 15 residues. Trimming cost V 7 bases and J 3 bases, with 19 bases left between them. DNA for the CDR3: TGTGCCAGCAAAACTCAGGCCGGGGAGAACTACGAGCAGTACTTC. Protein sequence: CASKTQAGENYEQYF.

This clonotype showed up just a few times. The rearrangement uses TRBV6-1 and TRBJ2-3; 8 bases line up with TRBD1. The V gene end was trimmed by 1 base and the J gene end by 4 bases; junction bases not matched to a gene: 1. CDR1 MNHNS and CDR2 SASEGT come from the germline V gene. The CDR3 spans 14 residues. CDR3: CASSEGQGSDTQYF. The CDR3 bases are TGTGCCAGCAGTGAAGGACAGGGGTCAGATACGCAGTATTTT.

The rearrangement links TRBV10-2 to TRBJ1-3, with a weak D call TRBD1 (5 bases). V was clipped by 0 bases and J by 7 bases, with 16 bases between them. CDR3 length: 16 amino acids. Per germline, CDR1 WSHSY and CDR2 SAAADI. CDR3 in DNA: TGCGCCAGCAGTGAGTCCGATTCGCAGGGATTGAACACCATATATTTT. Encoded protein: CASSESDSQGLNTIYF.

Details on this clonotype: One junction end does not reproduce the germline sequence, and a read error may be involved. This chain links TRBV27 with TRBJ1-1; TRBD1 aligns across 7 bases. Germline CDR1 MNHEY, CDR2 SMNVEV (reference sequence). This CDR3 spans 14 amino acids. The CDR3 DNA sequence: TGTGCCAGCATCAGACAGGGACTGAACACTGAAGCTTCCTTT. As protein: CASIRQGLNTEASF.

This clonotype came up many times. This chain connects TRBV24-1 to TRBJ1-1; 7 bases line up with TRBD1. The CDR3 totals 14 residues. Trimming cost V 7 bases and J 5 bases; bases outside gene matches: 9. CDR1 is KGHDR and CDR2 is SFDVKD in the germline V gene. The CDR3 nucleotides read TGTGCCACCAGCTTAACAGGGGTTAGTACTGAAGCTTTCTTT. Protein product: CATSLTGVSTEAFF.

The sample holds many counts of this clonotype. The V call is TRBV19, the J call TRBJ2-1; D possibly corresponds to TRBD2 (5 bases). V was trimmed by 6 bases and J by 7 bases, leaving 16 bases between them. The CDR3 runs 14 residues. The germline V gene has CDR1 LNHDA and CDR2 SQIVND (reference sequence). Written as DNA, the CDR3 is TGTGCCAGTAGCTCAATCGGGATTCCTAATGAGCAGTTCTTC. Its protein is CASSSIGIPNEQFF.